What follows is one TCR beta chain and its context. Germline V gene data show CDR1 as SGHNT and CDR2 as YYREEE (reference sequence). The CDR3 covers 15 residues. V was cut by 0 bases and J by 0 bases, with 9 bases left in between. These data are taken from a study of T cell responses to AZD1222 COVID-19 vaccine. Method: immunoSEQ multiplex PCR; TCRdb's copy keeps in-frame clones and lacks some. The sample yields 95,000 to 150,000 clones, 70% to 90% seen once. The source of this sequence is an adult in good health. The rearrangement links TRBV5-4 to TRBJ1-1; D is undetermined. The sequenced sample was peripheral blood, obtained on day 0 of AZD1222 vaccination. The CDR3 is CASSLESGLNTEAFF. For the CDR3, the DNA is TGTGCCAGCAGCTTGGAATCAGGATTGAACACTGAAGCTTTCTTT.